The 22 T cell receptor beta chains listed next were all sequenced from one sample in a study of T cells in narcolepsy. Using immunoSEQ multiplex PCR, the repertoire was profiled, and TCRdb retains in-frame clones only, with some absent. This sample carries roughly 38,000 clones, approximately 86% of them seen once, and the ten largest clones take 1.5% to 2%. Sequences were obtained from CD45RA- memory CD4+ T cells from PBMCs. The receptor source for this set is a human donor with narcolepsy.

Only one count was recorded for this clone. The V and J genes are TRBV5-6 and TRBJ1-1; a possible D gene is TRBD1 (5 bases). The CDR3 contains 11 residues. V dropped 2 bases and J dropped 10 bases, with 9 bases sitting between them. The V gene's germline CDR1 is SGHDT and CDR2 YYEEEE. The CDR3 here is CASSFGGSAFF. Written as DNA, the CDR3 is TGTGCCAGCAGCTTTGGGGGTTCAGCTTTCTTT.

The chain links TRBV5-5 to TRBJ2-5, with D tentatively TRBD1 or TRBD2 (5 bases each). V shed 3 bases and J shed 3 bases, with 12 bases lying between them. The CDR3 covers 14 residues. Per germline, CDR1 SGHKS and CDR2 YYEKEE (reference sequence). CDR3 amino acids: CASSSFGTKETQYF. CDR3 in DNA: TGTGCCAGCAGCTCTTTTGGGACCAAAGAGACCCAGTACTTC.

J is TRBJ1-6 and V is TRBV7-9; TRBD1 might be the D (6 bases). Trimming took off 2 bases at V and 7 bases at J, with 12 bases between the two ends. This CDR3 is 15 amino acids long. Per germline, CDR1 SEHNR and CDR2 FQNEAQ (reference sequence). The CDR3 DNA follows: TGTGCCAGCAGCTTAAGGACAGCATTAAATTCACCCCTCCACTTT. Protein product: CASSLRTALNSPLHF.

This rearrangement joins TRBV7-2 to TRBJ1-1; 10 nucleotides line up with TRBD1. Trimming took 6 bases from V and 2 from J; bases not matched to a gene: 3. This CDR3 has 14 amino acids. Germline V gene data show CDR1 as SGHTA and CDR2 as FQGNSA. CDR3 residues: CASRRQGANTEAFF. For the CDR3, the DNA is TGTGCCAGCAGAAGACAGGGGGCAAACACTGAAGCTTTCTTT.

This sequence joins TRBV27 and TRBJ2-7, with 10 bases matching TRBD1. With V trimmed by 2 bases and J by 7 bases, 8 bases remained unmatched. Germline V CDR1 and CDR2: MNHEY, SMNVEV (reference sequence). There are 15 residues in the CDR3. The CDR3 nucleotides are TGTGCCAGCAGTTTAGAAGGACAGGGGGTCGGGGAGCAGTACTTC. Translated, it gives CASSLEGQGVGEQYF.

This clone was picked up a small number of times. The V call is TRBV23-1, the J call TRBJ1-5, with 7 nucleotides matching TRBD1. TRBV23-1 is placed among ORFs of uncertain function. After removal of 2 bases from V and 5 bases from J, the junction contained 18 bases not matched to a gene. The CDR3 contains 19 residues. In nucleotides, the CDR3 is TGCGCCAGCAGTCAAGGGGGACCCCGCCAAGCCGACAGGGATCAGCCCCAGCATTTT. Amino acids: CASSQGGPRQADRDQPQHF.

The rearrangement joins TRBV7-8 to TRBJ2-2; a possible D gene is TRBD2 (7 bases). The CDR3 runs 18 residues. CDR1 is SGHVS and CDR2 is FQNEAQ in the germline V gene. Trimming removed 1 base from V and 3 bases from J, with 18 bases in between. The CDR3 here is CASSLVARGGADTGELFF. The CDR3 DNA follows: TGTGCCAGCAGCTTAGTCGCAAGGGGGGGCGCGGACACCGGGGAGCTGTTTTTT.

This clone appeared a few times. The chain carries TRBV28 and TRBJ1-6; no definite D call. Germline-derived CDR1 and CDR2 are MDHEN and SYDVKM. V lost 5 bases and J 10 bases, leaving 12 bases between the germline ends. This CDR3 region has 13 residues. CDR3 sequence (DNA): TGTGCCAGCAGTGGCTGGACCGGCTCACCCCTCCACTTT. Translated, it gives CASSGWTGSPLHF.

This chain connects TRBV18 to TRBJ1-1, with D tentatively TRBD1 (5 bases). The CDR3 totals 14 residues. The germline V gene has CDR1 KGHSH and CDR2 LQKENI. Trimming cost V 5 bases and J 1 base, with 11 bases left between them. For the CDR3, the DNA is TGTGCCAGCTCATCGGGACCGAAGAACACTGAAGCTTTCTTT. Protein sequence: CASSSGPKNTEAFF.

J is TRBJ2-5 and V is TRBV5-6; 7 positions match TRBD1. Germline CDR1 SGHDT, CDR2 YYEEEE. The CDR3 totals 15 residues. V was pared by 4 bases and J by 2 bases, with 8 bases of the junction left unmatched. The DNA of the CDR3 is TGTGCCAGCAGCGTGACGAGGGGACAGCAAGAGACCCAGTACTTC. It codes for CASSVTRGQQETQYF.

V is TRBV6-1 and J is TRBJ2-3; 7 bases line up with TRBD2. Looked up from germline, CDR1 is MNHNS and CDR2 is SASEGT. Trimming removed 7 bases from V and 3 bases from J; junction bases left unmatched: 7. There are 14 residues in the CDR3. Written as DNA, the CDR3 is TGTGCCAGCACCCCGGGCGGGGGTACAGATACGCAGTATTTT. Its translation: CASTPGGGTDTQYF.

The chain recombines TRBV28 with TRBJ1-1; 9 nucleotides match TRBD1. The CDR3 totals 13 residues. Germline CDR1 reads MDHEN; CDR2 reads SYDVKM. The V segment lost 4 bases and the J segment 5 bases; nucleotides outside the gene matches: 2. The CDR3 DNA is TGTGCCAGCAGTTCGGGACAGGGAACTGAAGCTTTCTTT. This translates into CASSSGQGTEAFF.

The genes are TRBV18 and TRBJ1-4; D is perhaps TRBD1 (5 bases). CDR1 and CDR2 (germline): KGHSH, LQKENI. The CDR3 is made up of 15 amino acids. V lost 2 bases to trimming and J lost 3 bases, with 10 bases between them. CDR3 sequence reads: CASSPGGQANEKLFF. Here the CDR3 DNA reads TGTGCCAGCTCACCAGGGGGTCAGGCTAATGAAAAACTGTTTTTT.

Here the CDR3 DNA reads TGTGCCAGCAGCGTCCCGGGACAGGGCTACACCTTC. Amino acid sequence: CASSVPGQGYTF. The V gene is TRBV9, the J gene TRBJ1-2; 7 nucleotides align to TRBD1. V dropped 2 bases and J dropped 8; count of bases not matched to a gene: 3. Germline lookup yields CDR1 SGDLS and CDR2 YYNGEE. This CDR3 has 12 amino acids. Filled out from reference TRBV9 and TRBJ1-2, the complete variable domain reads DSGVTQTPKHLITATGQRVTLRCSPRSGDLSVYWYQQSLDQGLQFLIQYYNGEERAKGNILERFSAQQFPDLHSELNLSSLELGDSALYFCASSVPGQGYTFGSGTRLTVV.

This clone appeared a single time. The chain combines TRBV9 with TRBJ1-5, with D uncertain. CDR3 length: 16 amino acids. Germline V gives CDR1 SGDLS, CDR2 YYNGEE. V gave up 8 bases and J gave up 0 bases, with 18 bases separating them. The DNA of the CDR3 is TGTGCCAGGCTCGACGACGGGCAGGATAGCAATCAGCCCCAGCATTTT. It encodes CARLDDGQDSNQPQHF.

The chain employs TRBV9 and TRBJ2-7; possibly TRBD1 for D (5 bases). With 0 bases removed from V and 5 bases from J, the gap between germline ends came to 15 bases. Germline CDR1 and CDR2: SGDLS and YYNGEE. This CDR3 has 15 amino acids. Written as DNA, the CDR3 is TGTGCCAGCAGCGTAGGAACCCTTGGGGCTAACGAGCAGTACTTC. Its translation is CASSVGTLGANEQYF.

There are a few counts of this clone. The chain has TRBV5-1 and TRBJ1-3; D call uncertain. This CDR3 has 15 residues. In germline, CDR1 is SGHRS, CDR2 YFSETQ. The V and J ends lost 4 bases and 3 bases respectively, with 14 bases between them. CDR3 amino acids: CASSLAAAGGNTIYF. CDR3 in DNA: TGCGCCAGCAGCCTAGCGGCGGCAGGTGGAAACACCATATATTTT.

This clone occurred once. V and J are TRBV6-4 and TRBJ1-1, with D perhaps TRBD1 (6 bases). Trimming shortened V by 4 bases and J by 4 bases, and 25 bases separated the two germline ends. CDR3 length: 18 amino acids. Germline values: CDR1 MRHNA, CDR2 SNTAGT. This CDR3 reads CASSARRGAGEEGTEAFF. The CDR3 DNA reads as TGTGCCAGCAGTGCCCGCCGGGGGGCAGGGGAAGAAGGCACTGAAGCTTTCTTT.

This chain uses TRBV7-2 with TRBJ2-1; possible D gene TRBD1, 6 bases. V was cut by 4 bases and J by 5 bases, with 12 bases left in between. Germline V gene lookup returns CDR1 SGHTA and CDR2 FQGNSA. CDR3 length: 14 residues. The CDR3 nucleotides are TGTGCCAGCAGCTGGGACACCACTAACAATGAGCAGTTCTTC. Its protein product is CASSWDTTNNEQFF.

The chain carries TRBV11-3 and TRBJ2-3; TRBD2 matches 8 bases. V was pared by 6 bases and J by 0 bases, with 2 bases of the junction left unmatched. CDR1 is SGHNT and CDR2 is YENEEA in the germline V gene. The length of the CDR3 is 14 residues. CDR3 residues: CASSSGVSTDTQYF. CDR3 nucleotides: TGTGCCAGCAGTAGCGGGGTTAGCACAGATACGCAGTATTTT.

This clone was counted a single time. This chain uses TRBV10-3 with TRBJ2-2, with D perhaps given as TRBD1 or TRBD2 (5 bases each). Germline V lookup: CDR1 ENHRY, CDR2 SYGVKD. This CDR3 is built from 15 residues. With 4 bases removed from V and 1 base from J, the gap between germline ends came to 10 bases. For the CDR3, the DNA is TGTGCCATCAGTGGGGGGACGGTGAACACCGGGGAGCTGTTTTTT. It codes for CAISGGTVNTGELFF.

This chain joins TRBV4-1 and TRBJ1-1; no reliable D call. Trimming pared 4 bases from V and 1 base from J, leaving 13 bases between. The CDR3 extends over 15 amino acids. CDR1 is MGHRA and CDR2 is YSYEKL in the germline V gene. CDR3 amino acids: CASSPKERWNTEAFF. The CDR3 DNA follows: TGCGCCAGCAGCCCCAAGGAACGGTGGAACACTGAAGCTTTCTTT.